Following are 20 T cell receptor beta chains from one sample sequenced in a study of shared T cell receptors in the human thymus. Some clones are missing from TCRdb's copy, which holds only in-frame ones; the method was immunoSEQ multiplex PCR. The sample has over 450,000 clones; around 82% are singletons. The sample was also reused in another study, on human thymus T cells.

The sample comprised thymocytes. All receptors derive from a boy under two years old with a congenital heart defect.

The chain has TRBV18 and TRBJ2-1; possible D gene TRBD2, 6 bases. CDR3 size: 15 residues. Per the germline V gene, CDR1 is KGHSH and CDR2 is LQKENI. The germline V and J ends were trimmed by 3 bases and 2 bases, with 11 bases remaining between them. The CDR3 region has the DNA TGTGCCAGCTCACCTTGGAGGGGCCCCTACAATGAGCAGTTCTTC. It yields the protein CASSPWRGPYNEQFF. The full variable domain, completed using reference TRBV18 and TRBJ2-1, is NAGVMQNPRHLVRRRGQEARLRCSPMKGHSHVYWYRQLPEEGLKFMVYLQKENIIDESGMPKERFSAEFPKEGPSILRIQQVVRGDSAAYFCASSPWRGPYNEQFFGPGTRLTVL.

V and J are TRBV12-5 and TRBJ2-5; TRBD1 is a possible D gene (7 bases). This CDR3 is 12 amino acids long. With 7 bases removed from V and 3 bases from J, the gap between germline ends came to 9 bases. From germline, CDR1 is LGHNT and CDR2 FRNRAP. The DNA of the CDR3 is TGTGCTAGTGCCAGGGGGGAAGAGACCCAGTACTTC. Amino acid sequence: CASARGEETQYF.

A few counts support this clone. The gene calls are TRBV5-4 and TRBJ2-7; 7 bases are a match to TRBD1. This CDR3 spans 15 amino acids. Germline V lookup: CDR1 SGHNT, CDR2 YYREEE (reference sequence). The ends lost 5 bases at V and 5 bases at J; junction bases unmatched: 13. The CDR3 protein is CASSFDRDRANEQYF. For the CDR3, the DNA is TGTGCCAGCAGTTTTGACAGGGACAGAGCGAACGAGCAGTACTTC.

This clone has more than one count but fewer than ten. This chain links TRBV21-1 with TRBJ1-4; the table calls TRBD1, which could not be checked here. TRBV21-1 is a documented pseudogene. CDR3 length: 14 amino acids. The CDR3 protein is CASTQGESNEKLFF. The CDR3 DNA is TGTGCCAGCACCCAAGGGGAAAGTAATGAAAAACTGTTTTTT.

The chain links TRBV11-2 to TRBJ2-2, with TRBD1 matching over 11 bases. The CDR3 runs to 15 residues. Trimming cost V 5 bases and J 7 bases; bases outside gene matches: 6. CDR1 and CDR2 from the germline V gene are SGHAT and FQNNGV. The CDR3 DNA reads TGTGCCAGCAGCGACCGGGACAGGGGGGGCGGGGAGCTGTTTTTT. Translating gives CASSDRDRGGGELFF.

The CDR3 region is CATSRGLVDTQYF. In nucleotides, the CDR3 is TGTGCCACCAGCAGAGGTCTAGTAGATACGCAGTATTTT. This chain links TRBV15 with TRBJ2-3; the D is unclear. The CDR3 consists of 13 residues. Germline CDR1 and CDR2: LNHNV and YYDKDF (reference sequence). The V end lost 1 base, the J end lost 5 bases, and 7 bases lay between the germline ends.

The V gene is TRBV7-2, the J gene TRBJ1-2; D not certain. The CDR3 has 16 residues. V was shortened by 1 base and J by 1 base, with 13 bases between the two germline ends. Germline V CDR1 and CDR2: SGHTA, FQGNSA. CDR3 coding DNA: TGTGCCAGCAGCTTAGAGGGAAACGGGGATAACTATGGCTACACCTTC. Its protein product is CASSLEGNGDNYGYTF.

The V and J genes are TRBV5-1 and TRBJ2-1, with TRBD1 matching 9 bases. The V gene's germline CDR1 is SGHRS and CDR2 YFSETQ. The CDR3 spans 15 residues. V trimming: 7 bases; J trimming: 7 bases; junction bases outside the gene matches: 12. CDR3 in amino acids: CASPHRGQGPNEQFF. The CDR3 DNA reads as TGCGCCAGCCCCCACCGGGGACAGGGCCCGAATGAGCAGTTCTTC.

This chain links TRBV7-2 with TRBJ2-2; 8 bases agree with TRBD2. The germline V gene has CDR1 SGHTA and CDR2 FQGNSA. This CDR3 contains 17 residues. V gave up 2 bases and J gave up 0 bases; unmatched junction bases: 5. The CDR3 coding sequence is TGTGCCAGCAGCTTAATCGGGAGGGGCTCGAACACCGGGGAGCTGTTTTTT. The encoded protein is CASSLIGRGSNTGELFF.

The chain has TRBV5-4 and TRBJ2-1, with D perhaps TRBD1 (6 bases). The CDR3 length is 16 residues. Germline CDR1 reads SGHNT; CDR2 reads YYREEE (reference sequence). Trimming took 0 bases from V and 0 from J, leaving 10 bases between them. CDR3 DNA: TGTGCCAGCAGCTTGGGAGGACAGACCTCCTACAATGAGCAGTTCTTC. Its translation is CASSLGGQTSYNEQFF.

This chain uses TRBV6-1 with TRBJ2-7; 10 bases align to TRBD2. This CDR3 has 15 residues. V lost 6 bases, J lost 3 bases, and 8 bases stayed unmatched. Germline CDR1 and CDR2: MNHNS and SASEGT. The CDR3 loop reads CASRGGGTSVYEQYF. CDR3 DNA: TGTGCCAGCAGGGGAGGGGGGACTAGCGTCTACGAGCAGTACTTC.

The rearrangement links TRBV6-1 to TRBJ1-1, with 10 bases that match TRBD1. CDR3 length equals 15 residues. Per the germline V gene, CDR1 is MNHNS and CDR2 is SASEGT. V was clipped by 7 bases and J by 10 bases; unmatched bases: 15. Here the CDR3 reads CASKWGDRGIEGAFF. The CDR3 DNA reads TGTGCCAGCAAGTGGGGGGACAGGGGCATCGAAGGAGCTTTCTTT.

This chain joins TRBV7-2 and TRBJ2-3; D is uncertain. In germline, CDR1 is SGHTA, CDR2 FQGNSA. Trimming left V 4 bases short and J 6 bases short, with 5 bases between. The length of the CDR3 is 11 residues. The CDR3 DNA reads TGTGCCAGCAGCTACAGTGATACGCAGTATTTT. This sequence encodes CASSYSDTQYF.

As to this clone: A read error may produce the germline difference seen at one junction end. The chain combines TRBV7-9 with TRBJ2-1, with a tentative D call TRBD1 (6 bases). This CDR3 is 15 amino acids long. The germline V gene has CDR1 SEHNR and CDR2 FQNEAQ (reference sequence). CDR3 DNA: TGTGTCAGCAGCCCACCTCGGACAGCCTACAATGAGCAGTTCTTC. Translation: CVSSPPRTAYNEQFF. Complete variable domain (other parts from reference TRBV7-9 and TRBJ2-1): DTGVSQNPRHKITKRGQNVTFRCDPISEHNRLYWYRQTLGQGPEFLTYFQNEAQLEKSRLLSDRFSAERPKGSFSTLEIQRTEQGDSAMYLCVSSPPRTAYNEQFFGPGTRLTVL.

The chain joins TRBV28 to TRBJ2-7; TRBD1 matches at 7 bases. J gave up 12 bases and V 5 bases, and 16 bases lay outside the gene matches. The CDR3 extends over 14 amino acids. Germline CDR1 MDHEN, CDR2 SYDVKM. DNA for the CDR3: TGTGCCAGCAGTGCCTCGACAGGGCGCTCCTTGGGGTACTTC. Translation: CASSASTGRSLGYF.

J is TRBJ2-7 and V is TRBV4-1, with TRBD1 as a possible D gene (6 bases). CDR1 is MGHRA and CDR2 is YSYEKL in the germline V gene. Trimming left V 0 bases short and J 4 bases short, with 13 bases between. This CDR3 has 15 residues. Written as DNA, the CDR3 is TGCGCCAGCAGCCAAGACCCTACAGGGTCGTACGAGCAGTACTTC. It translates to CASSQDPTGSYEQYF.

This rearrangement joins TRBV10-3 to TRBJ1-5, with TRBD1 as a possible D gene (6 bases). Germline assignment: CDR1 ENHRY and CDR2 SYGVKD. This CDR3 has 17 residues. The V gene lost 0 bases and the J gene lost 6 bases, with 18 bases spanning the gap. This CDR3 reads CAISESIQGHYRQPQHF. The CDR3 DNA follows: TGTGCCATCAGTGAGTCGATCCAGGGGCATTATCGTCAGCCCCAGCATTTT.

The CDR3 DNA is TGCGCCAGCAGACCCTACAGGAGAGTAAATTCACCCCTCCACTTT. As protein: CASRPYRRVNSPLHF. This chain uses TRBV5-1 with TRBJ1-6; D is perhaps TRBD1 (5 bases). V was clipped by 5 bases and J by 7 bases, with 16 bases between them. The CDR3 contains 15 residues. Looked up from germline, CDR1 is SGHRS and CDR2 is YFSETQ.

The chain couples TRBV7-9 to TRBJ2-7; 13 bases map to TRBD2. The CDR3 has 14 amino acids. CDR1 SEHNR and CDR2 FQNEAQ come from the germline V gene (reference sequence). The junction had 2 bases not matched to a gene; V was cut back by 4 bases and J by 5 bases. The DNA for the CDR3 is TGTGCCAGCAGCTCGGGACTAGCGGGAAACGAGCAGTACTTC. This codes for CASSSGLAGNEQYF.

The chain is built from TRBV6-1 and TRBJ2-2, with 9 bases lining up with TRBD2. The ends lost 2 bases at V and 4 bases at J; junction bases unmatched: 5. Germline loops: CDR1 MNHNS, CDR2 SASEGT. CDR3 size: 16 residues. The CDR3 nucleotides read TGTGCCAGCAGTGAACGGGGACTAGCCAGCACCGGGGAGCTGTTTTTT. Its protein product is CASSERGLASTGELFF.